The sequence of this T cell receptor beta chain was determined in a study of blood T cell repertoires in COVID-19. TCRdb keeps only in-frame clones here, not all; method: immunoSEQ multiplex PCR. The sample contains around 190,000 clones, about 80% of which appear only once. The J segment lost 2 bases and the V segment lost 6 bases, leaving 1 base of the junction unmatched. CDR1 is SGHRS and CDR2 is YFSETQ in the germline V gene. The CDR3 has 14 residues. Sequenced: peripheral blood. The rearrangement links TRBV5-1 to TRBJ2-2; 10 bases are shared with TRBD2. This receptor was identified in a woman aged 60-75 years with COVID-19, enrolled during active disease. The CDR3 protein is CASKLAGNTGELFF. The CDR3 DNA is TGCGCCAGCAAACTAGCGGGAAACACCGGGGAGCTGTTTTTT.